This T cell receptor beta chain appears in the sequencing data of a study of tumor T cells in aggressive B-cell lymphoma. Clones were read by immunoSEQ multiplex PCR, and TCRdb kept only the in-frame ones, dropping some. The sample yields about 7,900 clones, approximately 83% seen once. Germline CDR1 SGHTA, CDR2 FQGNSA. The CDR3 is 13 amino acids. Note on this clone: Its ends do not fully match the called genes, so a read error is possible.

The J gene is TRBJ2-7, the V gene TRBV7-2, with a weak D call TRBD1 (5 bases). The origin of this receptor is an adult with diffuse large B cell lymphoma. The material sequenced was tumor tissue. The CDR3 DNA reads TGTGCCAGCAGCTTATTGACAGAGCTCGAGCAGTGCTTC. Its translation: CASSLLTELEQCF.